Each of the 11 T cell receptor beta chains below was sequenced from the same sample in a study of T cells in Graves' hyperthyroidism and ophthalmopathy. From RNA transcripts, TCR beta CDR3 regions were amplified. HTBI primers were used for first-round RT-PCR of the TCR CDR3. One entry per CDR3 protein, called by TCRdb with MiXCR from the multiplex PCR reads. The sample carries 300,000 to 400,000 distinct CDR3 sequences, roughly 20% recorded once. The material sequenced was blood. These TCRs come from a woman in her 50s with Graves' hyperthyroidism.

This clonotype was picked up many times. This chain uses TRBV18 with TRBJ2-3; 7 bases are a match to TRBD1. The CDR3 spans 13 residues. The germline gives CDR1 KGHSH, CDR2 LQKENI. Germline trimming cut 5 bases from V and 3 bases from J; bases unmatched to any gene: 2. CDR3 bases: TGTGCCAGCTCAATGGGACAGACAGATACGCAGTATTTT. It is translated as CASSMGQTDTQYF. Complete variable domain (other parts from reference TRBV18 and TRBJ2-3): NAGVMQNPRHLVRRRGQEARLRCSPMKGHSHVYWYRQLPEEGLKFMVYLQKENIIDESGMPKERFSAEFPKEGPSILRIQQVVRGDSAAYFCASSMGQTDTQYFGPGTRLTVL.

This clonotype came up once. The V and J genes are TRBV19 and TRBJ2-2; no clear D. This CDR3 comprises 14 residues. V gave up 3 bases and J gave up 5 bases, with 10 bases separating them. In germline, CDR1 is LNHDA, CDR2 SQIVND (reference sequence). CDR3 residues: CASSISRETGELFF. In nucleotides, the CDR3 is TGTGCCAGTAGTATTAGTAGGGAAACCGGGGAGCTGTTTTTT.

This clonotype was found once. A much larger clone differs from this one at a single base, so this may be a read error. The gene calls are TRBV20-1 and TRBJ2-7; D may be TRBD2 (6 bases). This CDR3 contains 13 residues. Germline CDR1 reads DFQATT; CDR2 reads SNEGSKA (reference sequence). The ends were cut back, 5 bases at V and 0 bases at J, with 11 bases in the middle. CDR3 bases: TGCAGTGCTCCGGGACTTAGCTCCTACGAGCAGTACTTC. Translating gives CSAPGLSSYEQYF.

With regard to this clonotype: A much larger clone sits a single nucleotide away, making a read error possible. This chain uses TRBV12-3 or TRBV12-4 with TRBJ2-3; D not certain. The CDR3 loop spans 11 amino acids. CDR3 nucleotides: TGTACCAGCAGTCGAAGAGATACGCAGTATTTT. Encoded protein: CTSSRRDTQYF.

This clonotype was seen only once. This rearrangement joins TRBV5-4 to TRBJ2-1, with 7 bases that match TRBD2. Germline trimming cut 9 bases from V and 9 bases from J; bases unmatched to any gene: 12. CDR1 and CDR2 from the germline V gene are SGHNT and YYREEE (reference sequence). The CDR3 covers 13 residues. The CDR3 nucleotides are TGTGCCACCCTAACTAGCGAAGGTGGTGAGCAGTTCTTC. This sequence encodes CATLTSEGGEQFF.

This clonotype came up a few times. The rearrangement uses TRBV7-9 and TRBJ1-2; a weak D match, TRBD1 (6 bases). The germline V gene encodes CDR1 SEHNR and CDR2 FQNEAQ (reference sequence). V gave up 7 bases and J gave up 8 bases, with 26 bases separating them. This CDR3 spans 16 amino acids. The CDR3 loop reads CASTSYANRASGGYTF. The CDR3, as DNA: TGTGCCAGCACCTCTTATGCGAACAGGGCCTCGGGGGGCTACACCTTC. Full variable domain (outside the CDR3, taken from reference TRBV7-9 and TRBJ1-2): DTGVSQNPRHKITKRGQNVTFRCDPISEHNRLYWYRQTLGQGPEFLTYFQNEAQLEKSRLLSDRFSAERPKGSFSTLEIQRTEQGDSAMYLCASTSYANRASGGYTFGSGTRLTVV.

There are a few counts of this clonotype. The V and J genes are TRBV6-4 and TRBJ2-3; D might be TRBD1 or TRBD2, each matching 5 bases. The CDR3 consists of 15 residues. The germline V gene has CDR1 MRHNA and CDR2 SNTAGT. V was trimmed by 0 bases and J by 6 bases, leaving 13 bases between them. The CDR3 here is CASSDSNSGPDTQYF. The CDR3 DNA sequence: TGTGCCAGCAGTGACTCGAATTCGGGGCCCGATACGCAGTATTTT.

The rearrangement links TRBV29-1 to TRBJ2-7, with D perhaps matching TRBD2 (5 bases). Germline-derived CDR1 and CDR2 are SQVTM and ANQGSEA. CDR3 length: 13 residues. Trimming shortened V by 4 bases and J by 3 bases, and 13 bases separated the two germline ends. CDR3 DNA: TGCAGCGTTGTGGTGAGGGTAGGCTACGAGCAGTACTTC. Translated: CSVVVRVGYEQYF.

This chain joins TRBV6-1 and TRBJ2-1; D is perhaps TRBD2 (5 bases). Germline V CDR1 and CDR2: MNHNS, SASEGT. The V and J ends lost 0 bases and 2 bases respectively, with 17 bases between them. This CDR3 is built from 18 residues. CDR3 sequence reads: CASSEASLAGIPYNEQFF. CDR3 in DNA: TGTGCCAGCAGTGAAGCCTCCCTCGCCGGGATTCCCTACAATGAGCAGTTCTTC.

This clonotype was seen once. The chain links TRBV4-1 to TRBJ1-1; no clear D. V gave up 5 bases and J gave up 1 base, with 14 bases separating them. CDR3 length: 15 residues. The germline V gene has CDR1 MGHRA and CDR2 YSYEKL. The CDR3 bases are TGCGCCAGCAGCGACCGAGTGGAAGAGAACACTGAAGCTTTCTTT. Translation gives CASSDRVEENTEAFF.

This clonotype was observed at least ten times. Here the CDR3 reads CASSRDRTYEAFF. The DNA of the CDR3 is TGTGCCAGCAGCCGGGACAGGACATATGAAGCTTTCTTT. The chain has TRBV12-3 or TRBV12-4 and TRBJ1-1; 8 nucleotides match TRBD1. V lost 6 bases and J lost 7; bases outside the gene matches: 7. The CDR3 totals 13 residues.